The sequence of this T cell receptor (beta chain) was determined in a study of T cells in Graves' hyperthyroidism and ophthalmopathy. From RNA transcripts, TCR beta CDR3 regions were amplified. Carried out on the TCR CDR3, a first-round RT-PCR used the HTBI primer set. In TCRdb, the multiplex PCR reads were re-called with MiXCR into one record per CDR3 protein. Among 400,000 to 550,000 distinct CDR3 sequences, roughly an eighth were seen once, and the ten largest hold around a sixth. This clonotype turned up a few times. Uncontrolled infections, other autoimmune diseases, pregnancy or lactation led to exclusion of patients. Germline-derived CDR1 and CDR2 are LNHNV and YYDKDF (reference sequence). The trim removed 2 bases at V and 3 bases at J, leaving 6 bases unmatched. The CDR3 runs 16 residues.

The TCR was taken from a young woman with Graves' hyperthyroidism. This chain connects TRBV15 to TRBJ2-3, with TRBD2 matching over 9 bases. The sequencing input was blood. The CDR3 DNA reads as TGTGCCACCAGCAGATCTAGAGCGGGAGGAACAGATACGCAGTATTTT. This codes for CATSRSRAGGTDTQYF.